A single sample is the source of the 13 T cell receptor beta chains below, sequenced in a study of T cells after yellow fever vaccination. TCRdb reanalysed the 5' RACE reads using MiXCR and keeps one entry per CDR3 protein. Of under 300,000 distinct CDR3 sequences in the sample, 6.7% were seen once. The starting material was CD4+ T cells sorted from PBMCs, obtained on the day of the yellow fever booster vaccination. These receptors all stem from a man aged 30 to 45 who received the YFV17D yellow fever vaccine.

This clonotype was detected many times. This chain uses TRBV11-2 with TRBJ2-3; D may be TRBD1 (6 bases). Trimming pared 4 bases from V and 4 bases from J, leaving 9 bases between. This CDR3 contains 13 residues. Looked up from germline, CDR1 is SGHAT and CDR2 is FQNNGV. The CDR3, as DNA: TGTGCCAGCAGCTCAGGGGCGGCAGATACGCAGTATTTT. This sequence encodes CASSSGAADTQYF.

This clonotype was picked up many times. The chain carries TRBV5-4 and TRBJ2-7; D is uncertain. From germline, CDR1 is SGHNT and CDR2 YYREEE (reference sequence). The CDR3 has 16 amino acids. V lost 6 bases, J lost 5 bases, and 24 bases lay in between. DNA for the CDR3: TGTGCCAGCACCCCTGAAGGCTTCTCAAATAACCACGAGCAGTACTTC. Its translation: CASTPEGFSNNHEQYF.

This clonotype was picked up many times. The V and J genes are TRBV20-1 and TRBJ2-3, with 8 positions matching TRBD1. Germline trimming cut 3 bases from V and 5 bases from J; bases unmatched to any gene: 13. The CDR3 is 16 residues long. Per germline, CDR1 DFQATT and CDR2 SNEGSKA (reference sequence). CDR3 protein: CSASRAQGAQGDTQYF. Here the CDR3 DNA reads TGCAGTGCTAGTAGGGCCCAGGGGGCGCAGGGAGATACGCAGTATTTT.

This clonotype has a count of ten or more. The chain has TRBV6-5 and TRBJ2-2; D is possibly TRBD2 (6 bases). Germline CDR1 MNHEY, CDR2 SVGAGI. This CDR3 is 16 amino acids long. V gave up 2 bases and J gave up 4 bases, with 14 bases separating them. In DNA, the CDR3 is TGTGCCAGCAGTTACCGGGGCGGGAAGGTCACCGGGGAGCTGTTTTTT. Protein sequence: CASSYRGGKVTGELFF.

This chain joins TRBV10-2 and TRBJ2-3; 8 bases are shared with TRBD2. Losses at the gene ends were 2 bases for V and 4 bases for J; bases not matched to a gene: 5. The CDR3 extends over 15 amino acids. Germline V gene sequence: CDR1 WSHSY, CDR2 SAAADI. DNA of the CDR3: TGCGCCAGCAGTGAGGGGGAACTAGCGGCAGATACGCAGTATTTT. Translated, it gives CASSEGELAADTQYF.

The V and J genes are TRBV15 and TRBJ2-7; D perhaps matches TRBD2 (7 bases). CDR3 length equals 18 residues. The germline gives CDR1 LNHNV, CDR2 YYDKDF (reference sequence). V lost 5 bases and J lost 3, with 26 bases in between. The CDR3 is CATSRGGGGRTANYEQYF. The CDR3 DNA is TGTGCCACCAGCCGAGGAGGGGGGGGGAGGACCGCCAACTACGAGCAGTACTTC.

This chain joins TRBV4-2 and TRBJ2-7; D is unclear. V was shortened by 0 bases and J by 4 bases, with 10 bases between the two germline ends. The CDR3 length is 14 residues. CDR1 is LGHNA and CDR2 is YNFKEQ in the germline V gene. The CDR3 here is CASSQEPQVYEQYF. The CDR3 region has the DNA TGTGCCAGCAGCCAAGAACCGCAGGTTTACGAGCAGTACTTC.

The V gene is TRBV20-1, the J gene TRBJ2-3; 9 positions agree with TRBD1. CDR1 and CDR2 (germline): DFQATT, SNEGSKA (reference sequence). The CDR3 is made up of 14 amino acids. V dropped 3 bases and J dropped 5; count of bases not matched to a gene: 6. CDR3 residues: CSASYSTGGDTQYF. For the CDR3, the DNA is TGCAGTGCTAGCTACTCGACAGGGGGAGATACGCAGTATTTT.

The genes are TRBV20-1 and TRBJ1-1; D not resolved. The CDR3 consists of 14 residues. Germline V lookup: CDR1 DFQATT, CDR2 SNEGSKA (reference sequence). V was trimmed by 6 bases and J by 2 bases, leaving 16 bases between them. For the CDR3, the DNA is TGCAGTGCAGCTGTTTATGGGATCAACACTGAAGCTTTCTTT. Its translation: CSAAVYGINTEAFF.

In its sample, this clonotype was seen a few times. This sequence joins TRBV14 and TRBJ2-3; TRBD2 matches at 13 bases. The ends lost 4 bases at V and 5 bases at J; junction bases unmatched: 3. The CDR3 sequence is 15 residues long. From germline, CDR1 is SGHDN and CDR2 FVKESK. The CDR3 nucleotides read TGTGCCAGCAGCCCTAGACTAGCGGGAGGAGATACGCAGTATTTT. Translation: CASSPRLAGGDTQYF.

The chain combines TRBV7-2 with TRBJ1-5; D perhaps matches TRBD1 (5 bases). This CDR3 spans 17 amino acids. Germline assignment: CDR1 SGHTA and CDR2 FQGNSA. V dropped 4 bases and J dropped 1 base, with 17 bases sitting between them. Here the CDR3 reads CASSSGRGERSNQPQHF. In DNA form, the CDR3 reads TGTGCCAGCAGCTCTGGGCGGGGGGAAAGAAGCAATCAGCCCCAGCATTTT.

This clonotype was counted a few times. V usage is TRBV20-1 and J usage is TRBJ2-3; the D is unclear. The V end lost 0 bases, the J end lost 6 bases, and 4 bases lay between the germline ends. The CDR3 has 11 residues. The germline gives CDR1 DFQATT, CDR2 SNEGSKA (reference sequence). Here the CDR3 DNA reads TGCAGTGCTAGAGATCTTGATACGCAGTATTTT. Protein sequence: CSARDLDTQYF.

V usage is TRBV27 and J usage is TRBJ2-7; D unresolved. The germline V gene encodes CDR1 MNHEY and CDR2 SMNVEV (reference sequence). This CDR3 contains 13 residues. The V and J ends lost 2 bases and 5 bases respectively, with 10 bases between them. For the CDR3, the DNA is TGTGCCAGCAGTTTAAACACCGATCACGAGCAGTACTTC. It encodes CASSLNTDHEQYF.